Below, one TCR beta chain is given with its context. This specimen belongs to a study of sequential checkpoint blockade in melanoma. Treatment defined: randomized to nivolumab then ipilimumab (arm A) or the reverse (arm B). None of the patients previously received DNA-damaging chemotherapy. From thawed PBMCs, live CD3+CD8+ cells negative for CD19 and CD56 were sorted. The V and J ends lost 4 bases and 3 bases, in that order; junction bases with no gene match: 9. The CDR3 covers 17 residues. The germline CDR1 and CDR2 sequences are SGHRS and YFSETQ. Only in-frame clones appear in the TCRdb table, and some are missing; sequencing was by immunoSEQ multiplex PCR. The data show 10,000 to 15,000 clones, with roughly four fifths seen just once and about a sixth held by the top ten.

Sequenced here: CD8+ T cells sorted from blood (inferred from file names), sampled from a patient given nivolumab and ipilimumab in sequence. The sequence came from a human donor with melanoma. The chain is built from TRBV5-1 and TRBJ2-2; 10 bases agree with TRBD1. CDR3 nucleotides: TGCGCCAGCAGCCTACGACAGGGGGCGTCGGACACCGGGGAGCTGTTTTTT. It is translated as CASSLRQGASDTGELFF.